These T cell receptor beta chains were read from a single sample in a study of cytomegalovirus exposure and HLA in healthy donors. Repertoires were generated with immunoSEQ multiplex PCR, while TCRdb's copy carries only in-frame clones and drops some. The sample gives over 250,000 clones, 65% to 90% of which show up once; around 1% is in the top ten. Material for sequencing was PBMCs. The receptor set was obtained from a woman between 18 and 29 years old in good health and CMV-seronegative. Each CDR3 is given with its conserved first and last residue. The D gene is left open where the match is weak.

V	J	D	CDR3
TRBV11-3	TRBJ1-4	.	CASSLETVLLFF
TRBV27	TRBJ2-7	TRBD1	CASSLYPADRADEQYF
TRBV5-4	TRBJ1-4	TRBD1	CASSTRQGARNEKLFF
TRBV5-4	TRBJ2-7	.	CASSFRGNTYEQYF
TRBV9	TRBJ1-3	.	CASADGNTIYF
TRBV12-5	TRBJ1-5	.	CASAPTTGGNQPQHF
TRBV28	TRBJ2-7	.	CASSLLGDEQYF
TRBV7-9	TRBJ2-7	.	CASSPLSAGEQYF
TRBV6-1	TRBJ2-5	.	CASTYQETQYF
TRBV5-4	TRBJ2-7	TRBD1	CASSPDRDRDYEQYF
TRBV27	TRBJ2-1	TRBD1	CASSLYRTGLKNEQFF